The 2 T cell receptor beta chains given below trace back to one sample, sequenced in a study of cytomegalovirus exposure and HLA in healthy donors. Primers: 60 Vbeta forward and 13 Jbeta reverse. Using immunoSEQ multiplex PCR, the repertoire was profiled, and TCRdb retains in-frame clones only, with some absent. Of about 67,000 clones in the sample, around 80% were seen once. The sample consisted of PBMCs. The receptors come from a woman aged 30 to 39 in good health and CMV-seronegative.

The chain employs TRBV7-2 and TRBJ2-5; 9 bases line up with TRBD1. V dropped 2 bases and J dropped 5; count of bases not matched to a gene: 6. CDR3 size: 15 residues. Germline CDR1 reads SGHTA; CDR2 reads FQGNSA. For the CDR3, the DNA is TGTGCCAGCAGCTTATCGGGACAGGGATGGGAGACCCAGTACTTC. It encodes CASSLSGQGWETQYF.

V and J are TRBV5-1 and TRBJ2-4, with 11 bases matching TRBD2. The CDR3 is 16 residues long. Germline CDR1 and CDR2: SGHRS and YFSETQ. Losses at the gene ends were 1 base for V and 0 bases for J; bases not matched to a gene: 0. CDR3 residues: CASSLTSGRAKNIQYF. The CDR3 DNA sequence: TGCGCCAGCAGCTTGACTAGCGGGAGAGCCAAAAACATTCAGTACTTC.